One and the same sample provided the 9 T cell receptor beta chains below, sequenced in a study of cytomegalovirus exposure and HLA in healthy donors. Amplification used 60 Vbeta primers and 13 Jbeta primers. This table comes from immunoSEQ multiplex PCR, and its TCRdb copy is limited to in-frame clones, with some not included. The table includes 130,000 or so clones, under 80% detected once. Sequenced material: PBMCs. The source of these receptors is a man between 18 and 35 years old in good health and CMV-seropositive.

The V call is TRBV18, the J call TRBJ2-7; 9 bases match TRBD1. Germline assignment: CDR1 KGHSH and CDR2 LQKENI. V was pared by 2 bases and J by 6 bases, with 8 bases of the junction left unmatched. The CDR3 is 15 amino acids. CDR3 loop: CASSPLPDRGVEQYF. The CDR3 DNA reads TGTGCCAGCTCACCATTGCCGGACAGGGGAGTCGAGCAGTACTTC.

The genes are TRBV9 and TRBJ2-1; TRBD1 matches at 9 bases. CDR3 length: 15 amino acids. J was trimmed by 6 bases and V by 2 bases; bases with no gene match: 6. The germline CDR1 and CDR2 sequences are SGDLS and YYNGEE. The CDR3 DNA sequence: TGTGCCAGCAGCGTTTGGGACAGGGCCCTCAATGAGCAGTTCTTC. As protein: CASSVWDRALNEQFF.

V usage is TRBV10-3 and J usage is TRBJ1-3; TRBD1 matches 7 bases. Germline loops: CDR1 ENHRY, CDR2 SYGVKD. The CDR3 extends over 16 amino acids. V lost 3 bases and J lost 4; bases outside the gene matches: 9. CDR3 residues: CAISEWVTGPGNTIYF. The CDR3 nucleotides read TGTGCCATCAGTGAATGGGTGACAGGGCCAGGAAACACCATATATTTT.

The J gene is TRBJ1-3, the V gene TRBV6-5; D not resolved. Germline CDR1 is MNHEY and CDR2 is SVGAGI. The V gene lost 0 bases and the J gene lost 3 bases, with 9 bases spanning the gap. The CDR3 length is 15 residues. This CDR3 reads CASSYSADNGNTIYF. Here the CDR3 DNA reads TGTGCCAGCAGTTACTCGGCGGATAATGGAAACACCATATATTTT.

The chain couples TRBV5-4 to TRBJ1-4; 10 nucleotides line up with TRBD1. The CDR3 length is 14 residues. V lost 7 bases and J lost 8; bases outside the gene matches: 8. The germline gives CDR1 SGHNT, CDR2 YYREEE (reference sequence). This chain's CDR3 is CASSHGTGEEKLFF. The DNA of the CDR3 is TGTGCCAGCTCTCACGGGACAGGGGAAGAAAAACTGTTTTTT.

CDR3 loop: CASSTDRGNTEAFF. The CDR3 DNA reads TGTGCCAGTAGTACCGACAGGGGGAACACTGAAGCTTTCTTT. The chain links TRBV19 to TRBJ1-1; 8 bases match TRBD1. Germline-derived CDR1 and CDR2 are LNHDA and SQIVND (reference sequence). With V trimmed by 4 bases and J by 1 base, 2 bases remained unmatched. The CDR3 totals 14 residues.

DNA of the CDR3: TGTGCCAGTAGACAGGGAGGAGTTGGACAGCCCCAGCATTTT. This codes for CASRQGGVGQPQHF. This chain links TRBV28 with TRBJ1-5, with 7 bases aligning to TRBD1. V lost 9 bases, J lost 7 bases, and 12 bases stayed unmatched. This CDR3 contains 14 residues. Germline V lookup: CDR1 MDHEN, CDR2 SYDVKM.

The chain is built from TRBV7-9 and TRBJ2-1, with 9 bases fitting TRBD1. From germline, CDR1 is SEHNR and CDR2 FQNEAQ (reference sequence). V was pared by 4 bases and J by 5 bases, with 9 bases of the junction left unmatched. CDR3 length: 16 residues. CDR3 region: CASSSPGQGINNEQFF. CDR3 bases: TGTGCCAGCAGCTCACCGGGACAGGGTATCAACAATGAGCAGTTCTTC. Full variable domain (rest looked up from reference TRBV7-9 and TRBJ2-1): DTGVSQNPRHKITKRGQNVTFRCDPISEHNRLYWYRQTLGQGPEFLTYFQNEAQLEKSRLLSDRFSAERPKGSFSTLEIQRTEQGDSAMYLCASSSPGQGINNEQFFGPGTRLTVL.

This clone was seen a single time. The chain links TRBV4-1 to TRBJ2-7; 9 nucleotides agree with TRBD1. V lost 1 base to trimming and J lost 4 bases; unmatched junction nucleotides: 5. The germline CDR1 and CDR2 sequences are MGHRA and YSYEKL. The CDR3 spans 15 residues. DNA of the CDR3: TGCGCCAGCAGCCAAGTGGGACAGGGAGCTTACGAGCAGTACTTC. Translating gives CASSQVGQGAYEQYF.